A selection of T cell receptor beta chains follows, all from one sample in a study of somatic mutations in cytotoxic T cells in rheumatoid arthritis. Clones were read by immunoSEQ multiplex PCR, and TCRdb kept only the in-frame ones, dropping some. Of over 15,000 clones in the sample, approximately 67% were seen once. Sequenced: CD8+ T cells sorted from blood. These receptors were collected from an adult with rheumatoid arthritis. The CDR3 runs from the conserved cysteine through the conserved F or W. A D gene is named only where the DNA matches it firmly. Size is omitted from some rows. Given values are once, few, many or a class for expanded clones.

cdr3_aa: CASSLTTGLYEQYF
cdr3_nt: TGTGCCAGCAGCTTAACGACGGGTCTCTACGAGCAGTACTTC
v_call: TRBV7-9
j_call: TRBJ2-7
d_call: NA
clone_size: few

cdr3_aa: CASSTSGGPYNEQFF
cdr3_nt: TGTGCCAGTAGTACTAGCGGGGGACCATACAATGAGCAGTTCTTC
v_call: TRBV19
j_call: TRBJ2-1
d_call: TRBD2
clone_size: NA

cdr3_aa: CASSYVGTGETQYF
cdr3_nt: TGTGCCAGCAGTTACGTAGGGACGGGAGAGACCCAGTACTTC
v_call: TRBV6-5
j_call: TRBJ2-5
d_call: NA
clone_size: NA

cdr3_aa: CASGDYNEQFF
cdr3_nt: TGTGCCAGCGGGGACTACAATGAGCAGTTCTTC
v_call: TRBV2
j_call: TRBJ2-1
d_call: NA
clone_size: once

cdr3_aa: CASSYSSESEQYF
cdr3_nt: TGTGCCAGCAGTTACTCTTCCGAAAGCGAGCAGTACTTC
v_call: TRBV6-6
j_call: TRBJ2-7
d_call: NA
clone_size: NA

cdr3_aa: CASSLKPPLLSGNTIYF
cdr3_nt: TGCGCCAGCAGCTTGAAGCCCCCCCTCCTCTCTGGAAACACCATATATTTT
v_call: TRBV5-1
j_call: TRBJ1-3
d_call: NA
clone_size: few

cdr3_aa: CASRCLRSTGELFF
cdr3_nt: TGTGCAAGTCGCTGCCTCAGGAGCACCGGGGAGCTGTTTTTT
v_call: TRBV12-2
j_call: TRBJ2-2
d_call: NA
clone_size: NA

cdr3_aa: CASSQSTPEQFF
cdr3_nt: TGTGCCAGCAGCCAATCGACACCTGAGCAGTTCTTC
v_call: TRBV4-2
j_call: TRBJ2-1
d_call: NA
clone_size: once

cdr3_aa: CASSPLGATFGYTF
cdr3_nt: TGTGCCAGCAGCCCCTTAGGCGCAACGTTTGGCTACACCTTC
v_call: TRBV14
j_call: TRBJ1-2
d_call: NA
clone_size: large

cdr3_aa: CASSQLDTGQETQYF
cdr3_nt: TGTGCCAGCAGTCAACTCGACACGGGCCAAGAGACCCAGTACTTC
v_call: TRBV27
j_call: TRBJ2-5
d_call: NA
clone_size: NA

cdr3_aa: CASSLTGGAETQYF
cdr3_nt: TGTGCCAGCAGCTTAACAGGGGGCGCAGAGACCCAGTACTTC
v_call: TRBV7-3
j_call: TRBJ2-5
d_call: TRBD1
clone_size: few

cdr3_aa: CASSLGQGRNQPQHF
cdr3_nt: TGTGCCAGCTCACTTGGACAGGGGAGGAATCAGCCCCAGCATTTT
v_call: TRBV18
j_call: TRBJ1-5
d_call: TRBD1
clone_size: NA

cdr3_aa: CASSLGDTQYF
cdr3_nt: TGCGCCAGCAGCTTGGGAGATACGCAGTATTTT
v_call: TRBV5-1
j_call: TRBJ2-3
d_call: NA
clone_size: NA

cdr3_aa: CASSTPGDYGYTF
cdr3_nt: TGTGCCAGCAGCACTCCGGGGGATTATGGCTACACCTTC
v_call: TRBV13
j_call: TRBJ1-2
d_call: NA
clone_size: NA

cdr3_aa: CAWSPPLGAYEQYF
cdr3_nt: TGTGCCTGGAGCCCGCCTCTAGGGGCCTACGAGCAGTACTTC
v_call: TRBV30
j_call: TRBJ2-7
d_call: NA
clone_size: NA

cdr3_aa: CASRGNKYEQYF
cdr3_nt: TGTGCCAGCAGGGGTAACAAGTACGAGCAGTACTTC
v_call: TRBV27
j_call: TRBJ2-7
d_call: NA
clone_size: NA

cdr3_aa: CASSGSGTQYF
cdr3_nt: TGTGCCAGCAGCGGCTCCGGGACCCAGTACTTC
v_call: TRBV7-9
j_call: TRBJ2-5
d_call: NA
clone_size: NA

cdr3_aa: CASSPRTGLSGNTIYF
cdr3_nt: TGCGCCAGCAGCCCAAGGACAGGACTCTCTGGAAACACCATATATTTT
v_call: TRBV5-1
j_call: TRBJ1-3
d_call: TRBD1
clone_size: NA

cdr3_aa: CASSFPPGKTNTGELFF
cdr3_nt: TGCGCCAGCAGCTTCCCCCCAGGAAAGACGAACACCGGGGAGCTGTTTTTT
v_call: TRBV5-1
j_call: TRBJ2-2
d_call: NA
clone_size: once

cdr3_aa: CASSSPGQGPDTGELFF
cdr3_nt: TGTGCCAGCAGCTCACCGGGACAGGGCCCCGACACCGGGGAGCTGTTTTTT
v_call: TRBV7-6
j_call: TRBJ2-2
d_call: TRBD1
clone_size: NA